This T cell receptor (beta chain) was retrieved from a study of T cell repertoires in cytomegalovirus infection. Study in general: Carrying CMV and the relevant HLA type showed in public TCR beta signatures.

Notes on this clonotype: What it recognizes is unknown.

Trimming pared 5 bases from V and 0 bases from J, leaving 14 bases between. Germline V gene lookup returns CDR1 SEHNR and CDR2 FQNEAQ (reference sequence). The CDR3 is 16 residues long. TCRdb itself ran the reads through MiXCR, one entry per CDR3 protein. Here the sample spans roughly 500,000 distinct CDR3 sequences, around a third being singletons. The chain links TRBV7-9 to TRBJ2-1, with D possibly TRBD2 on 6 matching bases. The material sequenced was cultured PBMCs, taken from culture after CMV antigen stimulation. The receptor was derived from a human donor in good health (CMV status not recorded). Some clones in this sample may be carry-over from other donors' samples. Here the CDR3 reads CASSPEAGNSYNEQFF. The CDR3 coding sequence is TGTGCCAGCAGCCCGGAGGCGGGAAACTCCTACAATGAGCAGTTCTTC. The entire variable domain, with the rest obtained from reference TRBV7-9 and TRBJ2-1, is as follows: DTGVSQNPRHKITKRGQNVTFRCDPISEHNRLYWYRQTLGQGPEFLTYFQNEAQLEKSRLLSDRFSAERPKGSFSTLEIQRTEQGDSAMYLCASSPEAGNSYNEQFFGPGTRLTVL.